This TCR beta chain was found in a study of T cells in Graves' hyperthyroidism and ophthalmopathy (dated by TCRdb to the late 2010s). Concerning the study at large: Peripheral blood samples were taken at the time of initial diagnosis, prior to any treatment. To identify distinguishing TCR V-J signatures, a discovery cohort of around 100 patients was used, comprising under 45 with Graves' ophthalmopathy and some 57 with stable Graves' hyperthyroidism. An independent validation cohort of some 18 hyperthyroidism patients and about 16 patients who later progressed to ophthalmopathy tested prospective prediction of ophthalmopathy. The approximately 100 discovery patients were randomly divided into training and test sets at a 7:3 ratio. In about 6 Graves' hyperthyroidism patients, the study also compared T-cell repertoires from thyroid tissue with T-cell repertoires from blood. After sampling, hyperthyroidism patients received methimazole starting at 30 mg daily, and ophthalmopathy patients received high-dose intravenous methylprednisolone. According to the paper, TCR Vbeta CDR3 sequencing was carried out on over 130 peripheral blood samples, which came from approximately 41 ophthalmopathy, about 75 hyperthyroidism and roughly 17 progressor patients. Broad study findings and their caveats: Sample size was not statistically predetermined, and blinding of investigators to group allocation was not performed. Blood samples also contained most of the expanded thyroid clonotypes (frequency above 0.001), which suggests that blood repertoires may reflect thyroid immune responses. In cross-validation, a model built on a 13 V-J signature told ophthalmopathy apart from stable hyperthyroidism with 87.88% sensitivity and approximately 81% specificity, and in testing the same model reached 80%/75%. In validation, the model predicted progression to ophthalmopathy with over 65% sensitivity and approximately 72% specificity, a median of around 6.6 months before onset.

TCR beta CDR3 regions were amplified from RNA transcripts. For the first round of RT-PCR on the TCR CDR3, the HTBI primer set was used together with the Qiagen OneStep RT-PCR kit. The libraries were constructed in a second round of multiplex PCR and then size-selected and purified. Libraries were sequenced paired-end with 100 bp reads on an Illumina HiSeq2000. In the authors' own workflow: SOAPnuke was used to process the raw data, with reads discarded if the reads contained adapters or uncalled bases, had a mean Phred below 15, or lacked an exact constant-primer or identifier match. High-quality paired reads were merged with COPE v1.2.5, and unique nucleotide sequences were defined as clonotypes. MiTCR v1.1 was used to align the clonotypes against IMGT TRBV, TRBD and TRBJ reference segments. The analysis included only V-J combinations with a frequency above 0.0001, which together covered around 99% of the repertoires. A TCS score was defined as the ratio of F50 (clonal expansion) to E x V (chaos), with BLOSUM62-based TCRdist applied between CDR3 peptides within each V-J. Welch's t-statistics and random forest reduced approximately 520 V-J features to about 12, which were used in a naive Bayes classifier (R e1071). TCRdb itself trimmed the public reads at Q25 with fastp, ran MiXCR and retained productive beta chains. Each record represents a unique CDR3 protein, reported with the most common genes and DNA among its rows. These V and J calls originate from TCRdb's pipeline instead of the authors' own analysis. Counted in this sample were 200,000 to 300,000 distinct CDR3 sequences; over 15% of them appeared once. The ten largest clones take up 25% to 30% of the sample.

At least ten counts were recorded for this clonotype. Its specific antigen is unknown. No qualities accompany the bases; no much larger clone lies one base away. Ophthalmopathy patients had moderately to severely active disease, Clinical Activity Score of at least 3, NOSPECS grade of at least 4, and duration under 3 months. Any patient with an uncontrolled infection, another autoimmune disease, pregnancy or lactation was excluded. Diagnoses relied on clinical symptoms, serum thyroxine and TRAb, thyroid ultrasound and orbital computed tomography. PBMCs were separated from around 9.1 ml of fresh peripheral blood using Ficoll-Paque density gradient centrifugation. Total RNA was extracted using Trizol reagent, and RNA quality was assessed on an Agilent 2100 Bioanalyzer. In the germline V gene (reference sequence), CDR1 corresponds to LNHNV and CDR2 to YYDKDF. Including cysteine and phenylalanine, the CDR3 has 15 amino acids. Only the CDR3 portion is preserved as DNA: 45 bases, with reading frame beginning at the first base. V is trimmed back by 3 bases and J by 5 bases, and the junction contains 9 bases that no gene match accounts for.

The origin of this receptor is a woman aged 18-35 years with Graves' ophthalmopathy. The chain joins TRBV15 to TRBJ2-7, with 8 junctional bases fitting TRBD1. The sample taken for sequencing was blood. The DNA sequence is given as TGTGCCACCAGCAGCGACAGGGGTATCTACGACGAGCAGTACTTC. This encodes CATSSDRGIYDEQYF.